This T cell receptor beta chain derives from a study of OX40 agonist ivuxolimab in advanced cancers. Findings of the study overall: CD8+ T cells averaged more expanded clones than CD4+.

TCRdb keeps only in-frame clones here, not all; method: immunoSEQ multiplex PCR. The table shows nearly 80,000 clones, with 75% to 95% occurring only once. V lost 4 bases to trimming and J lost 0 bases, with 10 bases between them. The CDR3 has 15 amino acids. Per germline, CDR1 LNHDA and CDR2 SQIVND (reference sequence). This clone has only one observation. The antigen remains unidentified. The chain employs TRBV19 and TRBJ2-4, with D perhaps TRBD2 (6 bases). The specimen was CD4+ or CD8+ T cells sorted from blood, collected in a trial of the OX40 agonist ivuxolimab. This TCR was sampled from an adult with an advanced solid tumor such as melanoma, head and neck, liver or kidney cancer. The CDR3 DNA reads as TGTGCCAGTAGTACGAGGGGACTAGCCAAAAACATTCAGTACTTC. Its translation is CASSTRGLAKNIQYF.